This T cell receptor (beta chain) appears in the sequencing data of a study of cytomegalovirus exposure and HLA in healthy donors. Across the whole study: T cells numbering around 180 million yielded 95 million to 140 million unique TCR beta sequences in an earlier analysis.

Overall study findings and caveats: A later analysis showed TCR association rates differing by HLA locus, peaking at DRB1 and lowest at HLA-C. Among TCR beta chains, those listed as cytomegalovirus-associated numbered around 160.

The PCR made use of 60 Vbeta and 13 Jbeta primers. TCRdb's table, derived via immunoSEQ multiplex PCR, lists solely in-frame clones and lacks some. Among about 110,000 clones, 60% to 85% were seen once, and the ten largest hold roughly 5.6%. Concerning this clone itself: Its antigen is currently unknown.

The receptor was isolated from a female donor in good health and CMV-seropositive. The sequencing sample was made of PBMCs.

CDR3 coding DNA: TGCGCCAGCAGCTTAATGCTCTCACAGGGGTCCAATGAGCAGTTCTTC. Residues: CASSLMLSQGSNEQFF. V is TRBV5-1 and J is TRBJ2-1; the match to TRBD1 covers 7 bases. J gave up 6 bases and V 2 bases, and 11 bases lay outside the gene matches. CDR3 length: 16 residues. CDR1 SGHRS and CDR2 YFSETQ come from the germline V gene.